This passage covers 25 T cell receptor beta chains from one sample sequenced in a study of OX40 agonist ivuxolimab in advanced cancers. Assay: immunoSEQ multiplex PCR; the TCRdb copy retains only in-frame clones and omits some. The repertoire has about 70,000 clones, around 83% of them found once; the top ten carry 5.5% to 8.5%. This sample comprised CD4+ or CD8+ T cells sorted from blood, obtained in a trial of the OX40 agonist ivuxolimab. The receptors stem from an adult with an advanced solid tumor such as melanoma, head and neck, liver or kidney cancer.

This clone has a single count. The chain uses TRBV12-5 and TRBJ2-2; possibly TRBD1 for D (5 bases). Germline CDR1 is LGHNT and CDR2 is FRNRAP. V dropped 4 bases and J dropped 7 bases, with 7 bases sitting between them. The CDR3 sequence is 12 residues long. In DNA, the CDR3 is TGTGCTAGTGGTTCAGGGATCGGGGAGCTGTTTTTT. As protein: CASGSGIGELFF.

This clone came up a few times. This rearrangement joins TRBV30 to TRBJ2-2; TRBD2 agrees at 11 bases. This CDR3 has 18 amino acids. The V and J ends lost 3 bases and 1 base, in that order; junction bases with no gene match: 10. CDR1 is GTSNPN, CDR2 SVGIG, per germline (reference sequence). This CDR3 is CAWSQHRGTSGNTGELFF. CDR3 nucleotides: TGTGCCTGGAGCCAACATAGAGGGACTAGCGGGAACACCGGGGAGCTGTTTTTT.

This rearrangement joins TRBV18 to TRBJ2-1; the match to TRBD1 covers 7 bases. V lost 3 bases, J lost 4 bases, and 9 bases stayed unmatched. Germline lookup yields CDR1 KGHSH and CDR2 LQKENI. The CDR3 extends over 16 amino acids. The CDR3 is CASSPRGGNRYNEQFF. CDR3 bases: TGTGCCAGCTCACCGCGAGGGGGCAACCGTTACAATGAGCAGTTCTTC.

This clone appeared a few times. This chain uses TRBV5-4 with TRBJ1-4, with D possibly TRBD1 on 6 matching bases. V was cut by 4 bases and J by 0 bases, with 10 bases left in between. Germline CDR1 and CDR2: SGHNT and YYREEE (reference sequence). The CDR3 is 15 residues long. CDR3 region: CASSTRTATNEKLFF. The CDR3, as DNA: TGTGCCAGCAGCACCAGGACAGCAACTAATGAAAAACTGTTTTTT. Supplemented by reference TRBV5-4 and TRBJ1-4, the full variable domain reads ETGVTQSPTHLIKTRGQQVTLRCSSQSGHNTVSWYQQALGQGPQFIFQYYREEENGRGNFPPRFSGLQFPNYSSELNVNALELDDSALYLCASSTRTATNEKLFFGSGTQLSVL.

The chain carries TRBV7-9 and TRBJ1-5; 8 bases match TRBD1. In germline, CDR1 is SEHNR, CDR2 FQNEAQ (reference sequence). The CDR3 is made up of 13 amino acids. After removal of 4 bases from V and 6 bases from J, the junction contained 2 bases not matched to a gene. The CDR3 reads CASSSDRAQPQHF. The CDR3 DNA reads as TGTGCCAGCAGCTCGGACAGGGCTCAGCCCCAGCATTTT.

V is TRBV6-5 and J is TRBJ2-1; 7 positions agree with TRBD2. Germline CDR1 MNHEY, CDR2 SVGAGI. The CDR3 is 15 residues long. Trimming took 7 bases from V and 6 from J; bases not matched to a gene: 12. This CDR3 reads CASTRLAGVSNEQFF. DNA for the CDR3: TGTGCCAGCACTCGACTGGCGGGAGTCTCCAATGAGCAGTTCTTC.

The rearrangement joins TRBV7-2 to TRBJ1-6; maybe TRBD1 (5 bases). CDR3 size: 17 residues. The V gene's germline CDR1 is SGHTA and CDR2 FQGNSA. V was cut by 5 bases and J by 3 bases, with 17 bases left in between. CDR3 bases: TGTGCCAGCAGCACCCGGAATGGGGGTCTCTATAATTCACCCCTCCACTTT. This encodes CASSTRNGGLYNSPLHF.

This CDR3 reads CASSQEPPGQETQYF. The CDR3 DNA sequence: TGTGCCAGCAGCCAAGAACCCCCCGGACAAGAGACCCAGTACTTC. The V and J genes are TRBV4-2 and TRBJ2-5, with D unclear. The germline V and J ends were trimmed by 0 bases and 2 bases, with 10 bases remaining between them. This CDR3 has 15 residues. Germline CDR1 LGHNA, CDR2 YNFKEQ.

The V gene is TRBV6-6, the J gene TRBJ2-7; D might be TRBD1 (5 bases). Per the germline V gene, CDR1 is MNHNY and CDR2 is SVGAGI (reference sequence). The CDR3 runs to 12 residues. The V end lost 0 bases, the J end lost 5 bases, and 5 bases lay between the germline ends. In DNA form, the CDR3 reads TGTGCCAGCAGTTACTCAGGGGACGAGCAGTACGTC. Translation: CASSYSGDEQYV.

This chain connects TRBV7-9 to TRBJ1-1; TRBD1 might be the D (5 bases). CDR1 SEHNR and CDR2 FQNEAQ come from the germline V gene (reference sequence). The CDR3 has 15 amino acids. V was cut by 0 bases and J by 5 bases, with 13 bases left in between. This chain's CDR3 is CASSLALKDITEAFF. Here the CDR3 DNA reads TGTGCCAGCAGCTTAGCGCTCAAGGACATAACTGAAGCTTTCTTT.

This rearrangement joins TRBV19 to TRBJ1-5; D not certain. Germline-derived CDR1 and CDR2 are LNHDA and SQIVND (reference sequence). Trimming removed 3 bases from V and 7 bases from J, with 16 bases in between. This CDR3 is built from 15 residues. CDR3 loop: CASSISVLGSQPQHF. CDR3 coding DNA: TGTGCCAGTAGTATTTCGGTCCTGGGGTCCCAGCCCCAGCATTTT.

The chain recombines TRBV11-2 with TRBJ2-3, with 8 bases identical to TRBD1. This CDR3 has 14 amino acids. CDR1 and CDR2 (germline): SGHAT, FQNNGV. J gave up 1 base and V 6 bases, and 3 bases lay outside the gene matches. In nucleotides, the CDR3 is TGTGCCAGCAGAAGGGGACAGGGCACAGATACGCAGTATTTT. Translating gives CASRRGQGTDTQYF. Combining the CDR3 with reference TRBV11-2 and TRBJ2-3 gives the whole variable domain EAGVAQSPRYKIIEKRQSVAFWCNPISGHATLYWYQQILGQGPKLLIQFQNNGVVDDSQLPKDRFSAERLKGVDSTLKIQPAKLEDSAVYLCASRRGQGTDTQYFGPGTRLTVL.

The CDR3 DNA follows: TGTGCCTGCCTCCCCCGGGGCGTTAGCACAGATACGCAGTATTTT. This translates into CACLPRGVSTDTQYF. This rearrangement joins TRBV30 to TRBJ2-3; tentatively, D is TRBD1 or TRBD2 (5 bases each). The germline V gene encodes CDR1 GTSNPN and CDR2 SVGIG (reference sequence). The CDR3 is 15 residues long. V lost 6 bases and J 0 bases, leaving 16 bases between the germline ends.

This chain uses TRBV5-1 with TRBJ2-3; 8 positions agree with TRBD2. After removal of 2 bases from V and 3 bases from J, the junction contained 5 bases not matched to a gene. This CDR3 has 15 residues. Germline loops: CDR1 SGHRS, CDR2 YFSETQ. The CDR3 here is CASSLTRGETDTQYF. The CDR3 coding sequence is TGCGCCAGCAGCTTAACGCGGGGGGAGACAGATACGCAGTATTTT.

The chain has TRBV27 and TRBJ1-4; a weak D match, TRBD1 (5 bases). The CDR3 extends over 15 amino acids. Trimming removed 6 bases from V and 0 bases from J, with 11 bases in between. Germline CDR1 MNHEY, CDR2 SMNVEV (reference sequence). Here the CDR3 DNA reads TGTGCCAGCAGCGACAGAACTGCAACTAATGAAAAACTGTTTTTT. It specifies CASSDRTATNEKLFF.

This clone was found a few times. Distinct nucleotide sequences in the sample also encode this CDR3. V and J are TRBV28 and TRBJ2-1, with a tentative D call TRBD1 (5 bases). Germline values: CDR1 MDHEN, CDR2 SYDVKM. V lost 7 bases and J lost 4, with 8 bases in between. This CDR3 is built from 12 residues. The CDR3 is CASTTGYNEQFF. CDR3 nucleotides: TGTGCCAGCACAACAGGATACAATGAGCAGTTCTTC.

This CDR3 reads CASSDSSRGTEAFF. The CDR3 DNA is TGTGCCAGCAGTGACTCTTCACGGGGCACTGAAGCTTTCTTT. The chain combines TRBV6-4 with TRBJ1-1, with D hard to call. The V gene lost 0 bases and the J gene lost 4 bases, with 9 bases spanning the gap. Germline V lookup: CDR1 MRHNA, CDR2 SNTAGT. The CDR3 has 14 residues.

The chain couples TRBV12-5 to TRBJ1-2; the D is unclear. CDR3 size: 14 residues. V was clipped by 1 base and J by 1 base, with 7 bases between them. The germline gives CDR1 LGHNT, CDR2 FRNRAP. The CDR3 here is CASGLDNRNYGYTF. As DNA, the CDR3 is TGTGCTAGTGGTTTGGATAACCGTAACTATGGCTACACCTTC.

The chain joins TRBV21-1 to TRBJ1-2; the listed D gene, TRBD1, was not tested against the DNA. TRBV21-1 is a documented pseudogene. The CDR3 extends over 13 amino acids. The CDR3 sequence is CASSKAGGHGYTF. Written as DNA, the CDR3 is TGTGCCAGCAGCAAAGCAGGGGGTCATGGCTACACCTTC.

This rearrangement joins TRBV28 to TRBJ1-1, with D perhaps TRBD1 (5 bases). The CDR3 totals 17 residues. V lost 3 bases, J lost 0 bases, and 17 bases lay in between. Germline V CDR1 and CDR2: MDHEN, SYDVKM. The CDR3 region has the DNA TGTGCCAGCAGTTTTGGCGACCTGGGGGTGTTGAACACTGAAGCTTTCTTT. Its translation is CASSFGDLGVLNTEAFF. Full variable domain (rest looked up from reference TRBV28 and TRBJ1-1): DVKVTQSSRYLVKRTGEKVFLECVQDMDHENMFWYRQDPGLGLRLIYFSYDVKMKEKGDIPEGYSVSREKKERFSLILESASTNQTSMYLCASSFGDLGVLNTEAFFGQGTRLTVV.

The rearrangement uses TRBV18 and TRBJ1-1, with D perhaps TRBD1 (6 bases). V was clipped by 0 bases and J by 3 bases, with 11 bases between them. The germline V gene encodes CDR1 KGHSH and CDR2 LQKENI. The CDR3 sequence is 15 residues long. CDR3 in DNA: TGTGCCAGCTCACCACCACAGGGAAGGTACACTGAAGCTTTCTTT. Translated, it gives CASSPPQGRYTEAFF.

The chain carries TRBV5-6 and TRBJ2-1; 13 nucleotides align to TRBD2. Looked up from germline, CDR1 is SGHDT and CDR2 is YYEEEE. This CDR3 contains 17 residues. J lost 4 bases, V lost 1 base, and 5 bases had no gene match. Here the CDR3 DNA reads TGTGCCAGCAGCTTGACTAGCGGGGGGGCGACGTACAATGAGCAGTTCTTC. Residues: CASSLTSGGATYNEQFF.

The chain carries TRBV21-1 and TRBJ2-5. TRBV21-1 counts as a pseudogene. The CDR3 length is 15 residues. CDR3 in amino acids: CASKRLGPYIGTQYF. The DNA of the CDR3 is TGTGCCAGCAAACGCCTTGGACCTTATATCGGGACCCAGTACTTC.

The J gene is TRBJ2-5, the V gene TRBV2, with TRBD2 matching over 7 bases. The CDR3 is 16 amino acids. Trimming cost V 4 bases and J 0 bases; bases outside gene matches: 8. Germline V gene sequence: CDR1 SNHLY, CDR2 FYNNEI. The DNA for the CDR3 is TGTGCCAGCAGTGTCCCCGGCGGGAGCTACCAAGAGACCCAGTACTTC. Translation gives CASSVPGGSYQETQYF.

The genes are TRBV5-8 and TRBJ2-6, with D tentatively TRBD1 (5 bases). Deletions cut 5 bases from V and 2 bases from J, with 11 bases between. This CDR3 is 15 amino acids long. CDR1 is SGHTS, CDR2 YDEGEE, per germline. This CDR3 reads CASSLQGAGANVLTF. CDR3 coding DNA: TGTGCCAGCAGTCTGCAGGGCGCTGGGGCCAACGTCCTGACTTTC.